Each of the 16 T cell receptor beta chains below was sequenced from the same sample in a study of blood T cell repertoires in COVID-19. The data were produced by immunoSEQ multiplex PCR, yet TCRdb's version contains in-frame clones alone and is incomplete. Here the sample spans tens of thousands of clones, 78% being singletons. Sequenced input: peripheral blood. The receptors come from a man in his sixties or seventies with COVID-19, enrolled during active disease.

Only a few counts were recorded for this clone. The rearrangement joins TRBV5-4 to TRBJ2-7; no clear D. The CDR3 length is 14 residues. V was clipped by 0 bases and J by 6 bases, with 13 bases between them. Germline V gene data show CDR1 as SGHNT and CDR2 as YYREEE (reference sequence). The CDR3 here is CASSLVPRFGEQYF. The CDR3 nucleotides are TGTGCCAGCAGCTTGGTTCCTAGGTTCGGCGAGCAGTACTTC.

The gene calls are TRBV7-9 and TRBJ1-1; D gene ambiguous. Looked up from germline, CDR1 is SEHNR and CDR2 is FQNEAQ (reference sequence). CDR3 size: 12 residues. The V end lost 1 base, the J end lost 10 bases, and 10 bases lay between the germline ends. The CDR3 sequence is CASSLGATVAFF. As DNA, the CDR3 is TGTGCCAGCAGCTTAGGGGCGACGGTAGCTTTCTTT.

The chain uses TRBV28 and TRBJ1-1; 7 positions match TRBD1. The V gene end was trimmed by 2 bases and the J gene end by 5 bases; junction bases not matched to a gene: 8. The CDR3 totals 15 residues. In germline, CDR1 is MDHEN, CDR2 SYDVKM. CDR3 protein: CASSLKGGEGTEAFF. CDR3 coding DNA: TGTGCCAGCAGTTTAAAAGGGGGCGAGGGAACTGAAGCTTTCTTT.

This sequence joins TRBV4-1 and TRBJ1-2, with TRBD1 identical over 10 bases. The junction had 1 base not matched to a gene; V was cut back by 3 bases and J by 0 bases. This CDR3 is built from 15 residues. Germline V gene sequence: CDR1 MGHRA, CDR2 YSYEKL. CDR3 DNA sequence: TGCGCCAGCAGCCAGGGACAGGGGACTAACTATGGCTACACCTTC. Its translation is CASSQGQGTNYGYTF.

This chain links TRBV19 with TRBJ2-1; D perhaps matches TRBD1 (5 bases). V shed 1 base and J shed 5 bases, with 9 bases lying between them. The length of the CDR3 is 14 residues. CDR1 and CDR2 from the germline V gene are LNHDA and SQIVND (reference sequence). This chain's CDR3 is CASSIVIQDNEQFF. Here the CDR3 DNA reads TGTGCCAGTAGTATAGTAATACAGGACAATGAGCAGTTCTTC.

This clone came up once. V usage is TRBV5-1 and J usage is TRBJ2-7, with D perhaps matching TRBD1 (6 bases). Germline V gene sequence: CDR1 SGHRS, CDR2 YFSETQ. V was cut by 2 bases and J by 0 bases, with 15 bases left in between. The CDR3 totals 16 residues. CDR3 DNA: TGCGCCAGCAGCTTCACAGGGAATCCTCCCTCCTACGAGCAGTACTTC. Encoded protein: CASSFTGNPPSYEQYF.

The chain employs TRBV28 and TRBJ1-2; a possible D gene is TRBD1 (5 bases). V was pared by 2 bases and J by 8 bases, with 15 bases between. The CDR3 consists of 14 residues. Germline V gene lookup returns CDR1 MDHEN and CDR2 SYDVKM. This CDR3 is CASSLLSGARGYTF. CDR3 nucleotide sequence: TGTGCCAGCAGTTTACTTAGCGGGGCTCGAGGCTACACCTTC.

J is TRBJ2-1 and V is TRBV15, with D perhaps matching TRBD2 (6 bases). The CDR3 extends over 18 amino acids. The V end was cut by 0 bases, the J end by 6 bases, with 21 bases between. Per germline, CDR1 LNHNV and CDR2 YYDKDF (reference sequence). CDR3 bases: TGTGCCACCAGCAGAGATGGGTTAGGGCAGTGGAGGGCCAATGAGCAGTTCTTC. It is translated as CATSRDGLGQWRANEQFF.

This clone was seen only a few times. The V call is TRBV3-1 (or the pseudogene TRBV3-2), the J call TRBJ1-5; D might be TRBD1 (6 bases). The length of the CDR3 is 15 residues. With 0 bases removed from V and 3 bases from J, the gap between germline ends came to 9 bases. Germline V gene data show CDR1 as LGHDT and CDR2 as YNNKEL (reference sequence). The CDR3 bases are TGTGCCAGCAGCCAAGAGCACAGGGTCAATCAGCCCCAGCATTTT. Protein product: CASSQEHRVNQPQHF.

This chain links TRBV5-1 with TRBJ2-2, with 13 bases that match TRBD2. The CDR3 is made up of 16 amino acids. After removal of 4 bases from V and 5 bases from J, the junction contained 5 bases not matched to a gene. Looked up from germline, CDR1 is SGHRS and CDR2 is YFSETQ. The CDR3 loop is CASSPPTSGGTGELFF. DNA of the CDR3: TGCGCCAGCAGCCCCCCGACTAGCGGGGGGACCGGGGAGCTGTTTTTT.

This sequence joins TRBV10-3 and TRBJ2-5, with D possibly being TRBD1 (6 bases). V was cut by 5 bases and J by 5 bases, with 12 bases left in between. The CDR3 covers 13 residues. Germline values: CDR1 ENHRY, CDR2 SYGVKD. The CDR3 region is CAISTNRDETQYF. The CDR3 region has the DNA TGTGCCATCAGTACGAACAGGGACGAGACCCAGTACTTC.

This chain uses TRBV6-2 or TRBV6-3 with TRBJ1-2; 10 bases map to TRBD1. This CDR3 spans 13 amino acids. The trim removed 5 bases at V and 5 bases at J, leaving 2 bases unmatched. Germline V gives CDR1 MNHEY, CDR2 SVGEGT. CDR3 in amino acids: CASSPDRGYGYTF. The CDR3 DNA reads TGTGCCAGCAGTCCGGACAGGGGGTATGGCTACACCTTC.

The V and J genes are TRBV25-1 and TRBJ2-5; D perhaps matches TRBD2 (5 bases). Trimming removed 1 base from V and 5 bases from J, with 17 bases in between. The germline gives CDR1 MGHDK, CDR2 SYGVNS. CDR3 length equals 16 residues. For the CDR3, the DNA is TGTGCCAGCAGTGAATGGGGAGACGGGCCGGGGGAGACCCAGTACTTC. Its translation is CASSEWGDGPGETQYF.

This clone appeared a single time. This rearrangement joins TRBV28 to TRBJ1-6, with 9 nucleotides matching TRBD1. V gave up 5 bases and J gave up 0 bases; unmatched junction bases: 8. There are 18 residues in the CDR3. Germline V gene lookup returns CDR1 MDHEN and CDR2 SYDVKM. The CDR3, as DNA: TGTGCCAGCAGTCCCGGACAGGGGCAGAGCTCCTATAATTCACCCCTCCACTTT. Translating it yields CASSPGQGQSSYNSPLHF.

V is TRBV28 and J is TRBJ2-3, with D perhaps matching TRBD2 (5 bases). The CDR3 has 13 amino acids. Trimming stripped 6 bases from V and 2 bases from J, with 9 bases between. Germline V gene sequence: CDR1 MDHEN, CDR2 SYDVKM. DNA for the CDR3: TGTGCCAGCAGGCCGGGGTCCACAGATACGCAGTATTTT. It specifies CASRPGSTDTQYF.

A few counts support this clone. This chain connects TRBV7-9 to TRBJ2-5, with 15 bases aligning to TRBD2. V dropped 4 bases and J dropped 3; count of bases not matched to a gene: 12. Germline V gives CDR1 SEHNR, CDR2 FQNEAQ (reference sequence). CDR3 length: 19 amino acids. CDR3 DNA: TGTGCCAGCAGCTCCTGGACTAGCGGGGGGGCAGGTGGAAAAGAGACCCAGTACTTC. Translation gives CASSSWTSGGAGGKETQYF.